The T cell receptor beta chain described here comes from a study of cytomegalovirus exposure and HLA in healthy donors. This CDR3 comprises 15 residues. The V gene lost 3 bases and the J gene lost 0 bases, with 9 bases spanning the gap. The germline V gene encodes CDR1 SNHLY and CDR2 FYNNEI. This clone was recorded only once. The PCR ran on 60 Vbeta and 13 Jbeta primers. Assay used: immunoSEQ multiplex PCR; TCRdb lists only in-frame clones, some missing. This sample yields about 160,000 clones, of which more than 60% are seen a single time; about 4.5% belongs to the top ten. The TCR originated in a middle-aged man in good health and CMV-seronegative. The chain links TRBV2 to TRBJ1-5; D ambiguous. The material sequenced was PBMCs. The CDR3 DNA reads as TGTGCCAGCAGTGATGTGGGCCGTAGCAATCAGCCCCAGCATTTT. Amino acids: CASSDVGRSNQPQHF.